This T cell receptor beta chain comes out of a study of T-cell memory formation after mild COVID-19. Study information: Clusters were largely donor specific. The study, taken as a whole, reports: The authors left the SARS-CoV-2 specificity of second-wave clones peaking on day 37 unconfirmed. Among contracting clones, CD4+ were mainly CM/EM and CD8+ enriched in EMRA.

Libraries for TCRalpha and TCRbeta carried sample barcodes and unique molecular identifiers via 5'RACE. TCRdb re-called the 5' RACE reads through MiXCR, storing one row per CDR3 protein. This sample carries more than 350,000 distinct CDR3 sequences, more than 15% of them seen once, and the ten largest clones take about a fifth. This clonotype was detected only a few times. Its target is not known. The germline V gene has CDR1 SEHNR and CDR2 FQNEAQ (reference sequence). V was pared by 4 bases and J by 4 bases, with 16 bases between. The CDR3 consists of 15 residues. This sequence originates from a man aged 18 to 29 who had mild COVID-19 (a few samples of this study predate the infection). Cell type and time point are not known. Sequenced: PBMCs or a T cell subset sorted from them (not recorded which). This chain connects TRBV7-9 to TRBJ2-5; D remains ambiguous. The CDR3 loop is CASSSLTLLRETQYF. The CDR3 DNA reads TGTGCCAGCAGCTCTCTGACGCTGCTTCGAGAGACCCAGTACTTC.